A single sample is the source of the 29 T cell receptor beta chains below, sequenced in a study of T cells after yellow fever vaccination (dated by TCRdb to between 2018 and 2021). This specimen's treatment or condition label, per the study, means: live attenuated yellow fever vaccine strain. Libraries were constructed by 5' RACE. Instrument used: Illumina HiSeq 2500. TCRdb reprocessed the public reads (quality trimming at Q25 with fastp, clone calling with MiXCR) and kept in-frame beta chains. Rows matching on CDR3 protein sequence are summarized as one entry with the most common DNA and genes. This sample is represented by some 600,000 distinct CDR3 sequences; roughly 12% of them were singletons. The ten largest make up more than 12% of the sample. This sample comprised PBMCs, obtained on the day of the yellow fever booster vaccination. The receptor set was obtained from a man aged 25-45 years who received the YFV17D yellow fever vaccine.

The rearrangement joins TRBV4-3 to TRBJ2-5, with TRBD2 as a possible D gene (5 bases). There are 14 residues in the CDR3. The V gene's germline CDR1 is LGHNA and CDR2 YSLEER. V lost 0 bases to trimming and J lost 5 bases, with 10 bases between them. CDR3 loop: CASSQDHGVETQYF. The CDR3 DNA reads TGCGCCAGCAGCCAAGATCACGGGGTGGAGACCCAGTACTTC.

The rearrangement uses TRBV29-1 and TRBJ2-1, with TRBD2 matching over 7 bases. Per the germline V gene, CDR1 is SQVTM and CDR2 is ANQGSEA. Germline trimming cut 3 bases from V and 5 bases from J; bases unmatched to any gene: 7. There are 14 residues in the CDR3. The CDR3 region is CSVDRREVNNEQFF. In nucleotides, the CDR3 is TGCAGCGTTGATCGCCGGGAGGTCAACAATGAGCAGTTCTTC.

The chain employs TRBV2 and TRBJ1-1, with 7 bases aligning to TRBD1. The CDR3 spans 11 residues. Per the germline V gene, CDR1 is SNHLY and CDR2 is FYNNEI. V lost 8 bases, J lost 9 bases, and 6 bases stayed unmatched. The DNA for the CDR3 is TGTGCCAGCGTCCAGGGACAGAAAGCTTTCTTT. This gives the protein CASVQGQKAFF.

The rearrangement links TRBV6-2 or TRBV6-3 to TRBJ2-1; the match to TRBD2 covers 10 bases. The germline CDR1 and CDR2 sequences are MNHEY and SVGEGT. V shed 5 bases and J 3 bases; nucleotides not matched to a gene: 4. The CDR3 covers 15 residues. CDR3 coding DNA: TGTGCCAGCAGTATACTAGCGGGAAACTACAATGAGCAGTTCTTC. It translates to CASSILAGNYNEQFF.

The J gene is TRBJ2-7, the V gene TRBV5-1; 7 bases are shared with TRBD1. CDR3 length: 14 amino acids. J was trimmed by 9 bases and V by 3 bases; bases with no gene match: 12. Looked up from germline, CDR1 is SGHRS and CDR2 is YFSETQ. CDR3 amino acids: CASSSGTVLRGQYF. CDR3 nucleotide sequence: TGCGCCAGCAGCTCCGGGACAGTACTACGTGGGCAGTACTTC. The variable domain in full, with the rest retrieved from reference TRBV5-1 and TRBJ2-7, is KAGVTQTPRYLIKTRGQQVTLSCSPISGHRSVSWYQQTPGQGLQFLFEYFSETQRNKGNFPGRFSGRQFSNSRSEMNVSTLELGDSALYLCASSSGTVLRGQYFGPGTRLTVT.

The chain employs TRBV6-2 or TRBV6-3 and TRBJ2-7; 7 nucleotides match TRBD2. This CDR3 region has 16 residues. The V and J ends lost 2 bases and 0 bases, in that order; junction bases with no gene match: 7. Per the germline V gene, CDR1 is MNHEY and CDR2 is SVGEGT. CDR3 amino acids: CASSYKAGDFSYEQYF. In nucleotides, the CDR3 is TGTGCCAGCAGTTACAAGGCGGGGGACTTCTCCTACGAGCAGTACTTC.

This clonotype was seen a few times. In DNA form, the CDR3 reads TGTGCCAGCAGCTTAGCAGGCGGGAGGGTAGCCGGGGAGCTGTTTTTT. Protein sequence: CASSLAGGRVAGELFF. The chain uses TRBV7-2 and TRBJ2-2; 9 positions match TRBD2. The CDR3 is 16 amino acids. After removal of 0 bases from V and 6 bases from J, the junction contained 5 bases not matched to a gene. Germline loops: CDR1 SGHTA, CDR2 FQGNSA.

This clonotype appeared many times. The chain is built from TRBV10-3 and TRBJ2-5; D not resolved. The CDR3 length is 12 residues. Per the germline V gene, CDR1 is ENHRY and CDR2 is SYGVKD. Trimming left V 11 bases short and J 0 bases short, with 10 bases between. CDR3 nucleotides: TGTGCCTCAAGTTGGGACCAAGAGACCCAGTACTTC. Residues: CASSWDQETQYF.

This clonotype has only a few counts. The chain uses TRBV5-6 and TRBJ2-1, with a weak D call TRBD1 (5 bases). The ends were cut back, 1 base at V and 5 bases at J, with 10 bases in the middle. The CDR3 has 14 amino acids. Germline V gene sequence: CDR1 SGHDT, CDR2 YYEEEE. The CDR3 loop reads CASSLFKGNNEQFF. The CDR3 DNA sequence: TGTGCCAGCAGCTTGTTTAAGGGGAACAATGAGCAGTTCTTC.

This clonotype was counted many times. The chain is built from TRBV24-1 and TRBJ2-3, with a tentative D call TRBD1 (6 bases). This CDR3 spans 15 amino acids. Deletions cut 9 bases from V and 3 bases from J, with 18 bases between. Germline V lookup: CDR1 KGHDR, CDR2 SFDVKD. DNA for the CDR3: TGTGCCACCCAAGAGTCAGGGGCGCGGACAGATACGCAGTATTTT. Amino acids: CATQESGARTDTQYF.

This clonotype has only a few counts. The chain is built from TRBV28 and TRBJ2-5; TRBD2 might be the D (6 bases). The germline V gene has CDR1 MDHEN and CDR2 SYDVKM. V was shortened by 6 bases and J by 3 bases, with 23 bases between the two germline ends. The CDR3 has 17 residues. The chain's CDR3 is CASSSYSGGLSEETQYF. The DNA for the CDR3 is TGTGCCAGCAGCTCCTACTCCGGAGGGCTGAGTGAAGAGACCCAGTACTTC.

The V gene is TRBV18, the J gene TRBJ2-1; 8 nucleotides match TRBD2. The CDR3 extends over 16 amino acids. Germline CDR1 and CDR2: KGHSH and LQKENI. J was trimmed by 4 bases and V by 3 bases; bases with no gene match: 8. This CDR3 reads CASSPGVSGAYNEQFF. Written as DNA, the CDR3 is TGTGCCAGCTCACCGGGGGTTAGCGGGGCTTACAATGAGCAGTTCTTC.

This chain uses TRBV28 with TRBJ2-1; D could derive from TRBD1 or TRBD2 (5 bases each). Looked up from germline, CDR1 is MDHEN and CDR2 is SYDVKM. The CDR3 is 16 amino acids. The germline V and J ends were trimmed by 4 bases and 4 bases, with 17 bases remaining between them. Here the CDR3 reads CASSSPGPREYNEQFF. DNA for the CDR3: TGTGCCAGCAGTTCACCGGGACCCCGGGAATACAATGAGCAGTTCTTC.

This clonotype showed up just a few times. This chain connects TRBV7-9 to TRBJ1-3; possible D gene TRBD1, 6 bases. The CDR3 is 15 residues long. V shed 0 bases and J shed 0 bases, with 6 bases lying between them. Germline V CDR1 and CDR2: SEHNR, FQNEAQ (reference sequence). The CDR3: CASSLADSSGNTIYF. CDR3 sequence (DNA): TGTGCCAGCAGCTTAGCGGACAGCTCTGGAAACACCATATATTTT.

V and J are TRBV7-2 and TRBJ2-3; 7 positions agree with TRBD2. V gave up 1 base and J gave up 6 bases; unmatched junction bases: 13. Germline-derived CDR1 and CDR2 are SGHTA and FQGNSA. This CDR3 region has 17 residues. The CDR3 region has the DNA TGTGCCAGCAGCTTAGGAGCGGGGAGCAGCTTCGGGGATACGCAGTATTTT. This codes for CASSLGAGSSFGDTQYF.

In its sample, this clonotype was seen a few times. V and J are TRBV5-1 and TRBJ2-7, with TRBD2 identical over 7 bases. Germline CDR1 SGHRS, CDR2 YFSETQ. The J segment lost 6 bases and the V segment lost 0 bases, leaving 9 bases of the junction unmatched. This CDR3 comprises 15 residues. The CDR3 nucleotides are TGCGCCAGCAGCTTGGCGCATGCGGGAGCCCTCGAGCAGTACTTC. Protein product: CASSLAHAGALEQYF. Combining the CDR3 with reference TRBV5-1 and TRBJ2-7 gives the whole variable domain KAGVTQTPRYLIKTRGQQVTLSCSPISGHRSVSWYQQTPGQGLQFLFEYFSETQRNKGNFPGRFSGRQFSNSRSEMNVSTLELGDSALYLCASSLAHAGALEQYFGPGTRLTVT.

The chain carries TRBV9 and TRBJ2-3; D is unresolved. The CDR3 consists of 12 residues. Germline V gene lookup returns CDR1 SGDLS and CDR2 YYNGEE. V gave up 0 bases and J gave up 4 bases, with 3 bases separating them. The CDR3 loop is CASSVEADTQYF. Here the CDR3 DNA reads TGTGCCAGCAGCGTAGAGGCAGATACGCAGTATTTT.

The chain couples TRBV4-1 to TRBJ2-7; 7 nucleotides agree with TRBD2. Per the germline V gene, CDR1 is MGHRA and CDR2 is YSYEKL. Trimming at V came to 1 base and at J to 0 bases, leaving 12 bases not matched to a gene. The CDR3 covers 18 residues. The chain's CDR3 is CASSQGGSGTRGSYEQYF. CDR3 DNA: TGCGCCAGCAGCCAAGGAGGAAGCGGGACTCGGGGCTCCTACGAGCAGTACTTC.

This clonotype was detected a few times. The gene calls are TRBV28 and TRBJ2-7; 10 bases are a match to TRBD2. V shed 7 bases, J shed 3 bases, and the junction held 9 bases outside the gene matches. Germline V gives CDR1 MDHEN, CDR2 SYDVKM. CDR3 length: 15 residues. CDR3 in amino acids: CASIPSSGSIYEQYF. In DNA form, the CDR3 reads TGTGCCAGCATCCCTTCTAGCGGGAGTATCTACGAGCAGTACTTC.

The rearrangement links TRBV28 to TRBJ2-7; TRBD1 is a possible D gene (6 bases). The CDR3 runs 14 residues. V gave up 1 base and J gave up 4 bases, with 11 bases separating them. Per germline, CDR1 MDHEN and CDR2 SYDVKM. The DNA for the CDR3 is TGTGCCAGCAGTTTATCGAACCAGGGGTACGAGCAGTACTTC. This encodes CASSLSNQGYEQYF.

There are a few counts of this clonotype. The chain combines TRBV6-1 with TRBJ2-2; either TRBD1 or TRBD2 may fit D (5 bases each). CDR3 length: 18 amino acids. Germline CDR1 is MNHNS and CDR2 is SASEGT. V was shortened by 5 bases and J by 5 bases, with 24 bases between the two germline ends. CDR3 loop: CASSTPTRRQGRTGELFF. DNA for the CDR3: TGTGCCAGCAGTACCCCCACCCGGAGGCAGGGTCGGACCGGGGAGCTGTTTTTT.

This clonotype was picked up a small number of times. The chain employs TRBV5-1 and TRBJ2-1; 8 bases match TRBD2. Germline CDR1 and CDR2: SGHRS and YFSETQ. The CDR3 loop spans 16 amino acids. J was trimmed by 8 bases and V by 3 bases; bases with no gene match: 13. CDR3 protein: CASSSSGGRSFHEQFF. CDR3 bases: TGCGCCAGCAGCTCCTCCGGCGGGAGGAGTTTTCATGAGCAGTTCTTC.

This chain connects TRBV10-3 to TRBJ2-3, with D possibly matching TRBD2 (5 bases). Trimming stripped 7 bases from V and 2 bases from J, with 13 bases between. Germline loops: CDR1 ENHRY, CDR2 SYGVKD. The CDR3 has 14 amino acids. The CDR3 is CAIKEAALTDTQYF. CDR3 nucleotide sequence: TGTGCCATCAAGGAGGCAGCGCTCACAGATACGCAGTATTTT.

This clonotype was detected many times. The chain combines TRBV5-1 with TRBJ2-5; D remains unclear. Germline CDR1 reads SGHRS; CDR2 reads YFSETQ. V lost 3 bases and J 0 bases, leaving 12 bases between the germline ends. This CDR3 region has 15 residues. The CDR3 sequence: CASSSPLGYQETQYF. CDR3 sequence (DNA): TGCGCCAGCAGCTCGCCCCTGGGGTACCAAGAGACCCAGTACTTC.

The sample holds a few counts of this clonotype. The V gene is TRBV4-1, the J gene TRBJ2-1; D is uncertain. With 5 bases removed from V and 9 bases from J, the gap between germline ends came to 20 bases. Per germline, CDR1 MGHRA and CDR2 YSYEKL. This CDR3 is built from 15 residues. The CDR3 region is CASSTTWNQLAEQFF. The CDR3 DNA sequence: TGCGCCAGCAGCACGACATGGAACCAGCTGGCTGAGCAGTTCTTC.

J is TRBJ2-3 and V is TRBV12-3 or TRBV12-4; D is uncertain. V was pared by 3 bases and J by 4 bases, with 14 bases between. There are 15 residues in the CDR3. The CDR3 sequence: CASSLVQTWSDTQYF. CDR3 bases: TGTGCCAGCAGTTTGGTGCAAACCTGGTCAGATACGCAGTATTTT.

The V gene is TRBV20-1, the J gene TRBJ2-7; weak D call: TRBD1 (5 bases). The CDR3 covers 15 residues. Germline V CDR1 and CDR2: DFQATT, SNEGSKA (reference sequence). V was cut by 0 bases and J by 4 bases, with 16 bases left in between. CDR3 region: CSARDLRAGVYEQYF. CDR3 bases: TGCAGTGCTAGAGACCTCAGGGCAGGAGTATACGAGCAGTACTTC.

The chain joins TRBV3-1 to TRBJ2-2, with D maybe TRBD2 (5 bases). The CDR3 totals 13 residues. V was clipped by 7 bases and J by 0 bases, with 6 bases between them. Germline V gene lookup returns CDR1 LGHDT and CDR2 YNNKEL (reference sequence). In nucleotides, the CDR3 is TGTGCCAGCAAGGAGGCGAACACCGGGGAGCTGTTTTTT. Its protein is CASKEANTGELFF.

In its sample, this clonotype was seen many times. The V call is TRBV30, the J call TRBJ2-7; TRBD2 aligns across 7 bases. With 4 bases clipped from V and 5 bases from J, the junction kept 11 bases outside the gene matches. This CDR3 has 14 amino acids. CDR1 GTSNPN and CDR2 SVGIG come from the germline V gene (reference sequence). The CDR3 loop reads CAWNKGRGRNEQYF. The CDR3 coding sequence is TGTGCCTGGAATAAGGGGAGGGGTAGGAACGAGCAGTACTTC.